This T cell receptor (beta chain) was recorded in a study of blood T cell repertoires in COVID-19. Study context: Acute and convalescent COVID-19 specimens originated in the United States, Italy and Spain.

Authors' methods: Amplification from reference gene primers served as the basis for estimated nucleated cell counts. Sequencing used immunoSEQ multiplex PCR; TCRdb keeps in-frame clones, though not all of them. V, J and clone size are taken as reported in that table, and D and trimming were inferred from the DNA itself. The table lists tens of thousands of clones, 84% of them singletons. V trimming: 4 bases; J trimming: 1 base; junction bases outside the gene matches: 5. The CDR3 is 15 residues long. Germline values: CDR1 SGHRS, CDR2 YFSETQ. The sequenced sample consisted of peripheral blood. The chain is built from TRBV5-1 and TRBJ2-5, with 9 bases matching TRBD2. This sequence originates from a woman between 45 and 65 years old with acute or convalescent COVID-19. The CDR3 loop reads CASSPRLAAQETQYF. As DNA, the CDR3 is TGCGCCAGCAGCCCAAGACTAGCGGCCCAAGAGACCCAGTACTTC.